The clone carrying this TCR beta chain was detected once. Antigen unknown. This record belongs to a study of T-cell reconstitution after alpha-beta-depleted transplantation in children. Study results and limitations: T-cell counts and diversity at one year post-transplant came mainly from newly produced T cells. By about two months after transplant, alpha-beta T cells reportedly arose from several hundred graft clones that had expanded.

This CDR3 spans 14 amino acids. V was pared by 6 bases and J by 3 bases, with 13 bases between. This sample's TCRbeta library carried unique molecular identifier barcodes. TCRdb re-derived calls from the PCR reads in MiXCR, one entry per CDR3 protein. The sample consists of over 400,000 distinct CDR3 sequences, 43% of them appearing once. The TCR sequence derives from a girl aged 2-10 years with aplastic anemia, due to receive a stem cell transplant. This chain links TRBV12-3 or TRBV12-4 with TRBJ2-3, with D uncertain. Source: PBMCs, taken before TCRalphabeta/CD19-depleted stem cell transplant. The CDR3 DNA follows: TGTGCCAGCAGCCTACACTCCCTAACAGATACGCAGTATTTT. It encodes CASSLHSLTDTQYF.